This T cell receptor (beta chain) is from a study of post-analysis software for immune sequencing data. Study observations and caveats: Four or five TRBV segments occurring more often in patients than controls included TRBV5-6, TRBV5-1 and TRBV20-1.

This clonotype was counted a single time. As yet, its antigen is unknown. A much larger clone lies one base from this, so it may be a read error. The CDR3 is 15 residues long. CDR1 and CDR2 (germline): LNHNV, YYDKDF (reference sequence). Unique molecular identifiers tagged the TCR beta cDNA libraries. TCRdb used MiXCR to reprocess the PCR reads, holding one entry per CDR3 protein. The data show about 200,000 distinct CDR3 sequences, approximately 30% seen once. Sequenced: blood. The rearrangement joins TRBV15 to TRBJ2-6, with D perhaps TRBD1 or TRBD2 (5 bases each). The receptor was isolated from a girl aged 2-17 years with multiple sclerosis. The CDR3 is CATSSSSSGANVRTF. CDR3 coding DNA: TGTGCCACCAGCAGCTCTAGCTCTGGGGCCAACGTCCGGACTTTC.